These 24 T cell receptor beta chains came from one sample sequenced in a study of shared clonotypes between healthy human individuals. The repertoire was sequenced with immunoSEQ multiplex PCR; TCRdb's copy has only in-frame clones and lacks some. The sample lists hundreds of thousands of clones, around 73% occurring once. The sequencing input was memory CD4+ T cells sorted from blood. Subset described: CD45RA-negative fraction. The receptors come from a young woman in good health.

The sample holds one count of this clone. The chain carries TRBV19 and TRBJ2-7; 7 nucleotides align to TRBD2. This CDR3 spans 18 amino acids. Germline V CDR1 and CDR2: LNHDA, SQIVND (reference sequence). With 4 bases clipped from V and 3 bases from J, the junction kept 18 bases outside the gene matches. In DNA, the CDR3 is TGTGCCAGTAGTAGAGGGCGGGGGATTCGGCTCGGGGACTACGAGCAGTACTTC. This gives the protein CASSRGRGIRLGDYEQYF.

The rearrangement uses TRBV27 and TRBJ2-1, with 10 bases fitting TRBD2. The CDR3 spans 15 residues. CDR1 and CDR2 (germline): MNHEY, SMNVEV (reference sequence). The junction had 10 bases not matched to a gene; V was cut back by 6 bases and J by 8 bases. The CDR3 sequence: CASRWGASGSYEQFF. The DNA for the CDR3 is TGTGCCAGCAGGTGGGGCGCTAGCGGGAGCTATGAGCAGTTCTTC.

This CDR3 reads CSASTGDTIYF. Written as DNA, the CDR3 is TGCAGTGCTAGCACAGGGGACACCATATATTTT. V gene TRBV20-1 combines with J gene TRBJ1-3; 7 positions agree with TRBD1. In germline, CDR1 is DFQATT, CDR2 SNEGSKA (reference sequence). Trimming took 3 bases from V and 8 from J; bases not matched to a gene: 1. The CDR3 totals 11 residues.

The CDR3 bases are TGTGCCAGCAGTTTATCGAGGGTCTCCTATGGCTACACCTTC. Residues: CASSLSRVSYGYTF. This chain links TRBV27 with TRBJ1-2; no reliable D call. The CDR3 has 14 amino acids. In germline, CDR1 is MNHEY, CDR2 SMNVEV (reference sequence). V lost 0 bases and J 4 bases, leaving 9 bases between the germline ends.

This clone showed up just a few times. The CDR3 DNA follows: TGTGCCAGCAGTGGATTCCAGGGGGCTAACTATGGCTACACCTTC. Translation gives CASSGFQGANYGYTF. This chain connects TRBV6-1 to TRBJ1-2, with 7 positions matching TRBD1. Germline values: CDR1 MNHNS, CDR2 SASEGT. The CDR3 sequence is 15 residues long. V lost 4 bases to trimming and J lost 0 bases; unmatched junction nucleotides: 5.

V usage is TRBV5-1 and J usage is TRBJ2-1, with D possibly TRBD2 on 5 matching bases. The V end lost 4 bases, the J end lost 1 base, and 9 bases lay between the germline ends. CDR1 and CDR2 from the germline V gene are SGHRS and YFSETQ. This CDR3 has 14 amino acids. CDR3 in amino acids: CASSEDSSYNEQFF. CDR3 DNA sequence: TGCGCCAGCAGCGAGGACTCGTCCTACAATGAGCAGTTCTTC.

The V and J genes are TRBV6-5 and TRBJ1-4, with TRBD1 as a possible D gene (5 bases). The CDR3 loop spans 16 amino acids. Trimming shortened V by 2 bases and J by 2 bases, and 12 bases separated the two germline ends. Germline CDR1 MNHEY, CDR2 SVGAGI. The DNA of the CDR3 is TGTGCCAGCAGTTACGGAGGGGACCCCACTAATGAAAAACTGTTTTTT. Encoded protein: CASSYGGDPTNEKLFF.

The V call is TRBV11-2, the J call TRBJ2-5; 10 nucleotides match TRBD2. There are 16 residues in the CDR3. The junction had 5 bases not matched to a gene; V was cut back by 0 bases and J by 4 bases. Germline V CDR1 and CDR2: SGHAT, FQNNGV. In nucleotides, the CDR3 is TGTGCCAGCAGCTTAGAACTAGCGGGGCGGGGAGAGACCCAGTACTTC. Its translation is CASSLELAGRGETQYF.

The chain combines TRBV25-1 with TRBJ2-7; D remains ambiguous. Looked up from germline, CDR1 is MGHDK and CDR2 is SYGVNS. V lost 2 bases, J lost 5 bases, and 10 bases lay in between. This CDR3 is built from 13 residues. CDR3: CASSEVESHEQYF. CDR3 coding DNA: TGTGCCAGCAGTGAAGTTGAAAGCCACGAGCAGTACTTC.

The J gene is TRBJ2-3, the V gene TRBV15; D not certain. Germline values: CDR1 LNHNV, CDR2 YYDKDF (reference sequence). Deletions cut 8 bases from V and 3 bases from J, with 6 bases between. The CDR3 contains 11 residues. In DNA form, the CDR3 reads TGTGCCACCCCTAAGACAGATACGCAGTATTTT. It codes for CATPKTDTQYF.

CDR3 in DNA: TGTGCCATCCAGAAGGCAGCCACAGATACGCAGTATTTT. Residues: CAIQKAATDTQYF. The V gene is TRBV6-1, the J gene TRBJ2-3; D ambiguous. Germline CDR1 reads MNHNS; CDR2 reads SASEGT. V shed 10 bases and J shed 2 bases, with 13 bases lying between them. The CDR3 loop spans 13 amino acids.

The genes are TRBV11-2 and TRBJ2-3; the match to TRBD2 covers 13 bases. The germline V gene encodes CDR1 SGHAT and CDR2 FQNNGV. The junction had 4 bases not matched to a gene; V was cut back by 1 base and J by 6 bases. The CDR3 spans 16 residues. In nucleotides, the CDR3 is TGTGCCAGCAGCTTAGCCCCGACTAGCGGGAGGGATACGCAGTATTTT. Translation: CASSLAPTSGRDTQYF.

In its sample, this clone was seen a few times. The chain employs TRBV11-3 and TRBJ2-7; a weak D match, TRBD2 (5 bases). Trimming cost V 1 base and J 5 bases, with 15 bases left between them. CDR3 length: 15 residues. The germline V gene has CDR1 SGHNT and CDR2 YENEEA. CDR3 sequence reads: CASSLGTFPGHEQYF. In DNA, the CDR3 is TGTGCCAGCAGCTTAGGGACTTTCCCTGGGCACGAGCAGTACTTC.

The chain has TRBV12-1 and TRBJ2-6; TRBD1 is the table's D call and was not checked against the DNA. TRBV12-1 is designated a pseudogene. This CDR3 is 17 amino acids long. CDR3 in amino acids: CASSWTGGRSGANVLTF. In DNA form, the CDR3 reads TGTGCCAGCAGCTGGACAGGGGGCAGGTCTGGGGCCAACGTCCTGACTTTC.

This sequence joins TRBV5-1 and TRBJ2-4; maybe TRBD1 (7 bases). The CDR3 spans 14 residues. The ends were cut back, 4 bases at V and 4 bases at J, with 12 bases in the middle. Germline loops: CDR1 SGHRS, CDR2 YFSETQ. CDR3 nucleotide sequence: TGCGCCAGCAGCGGAGGGACAGCGAAAAACATTCAGTACTTC. It specifies CASSGGTAKNIQYF. The whole variable domain, remainder taken from reference TRBV5-1 and TRBJ2-4, is KAGVTQTPRYLIKTRGQQVTLSCSPISGHRSVSWYQQTPGQGLQFLFEYFSETQRNKGNFPGRFSGRQFSNSRSEMNVSTLELGDSALYLCASSGGTAKNIQYFGAGTRLSVL.

This chain connects TRBV16 to TRBJ2-3, with 8 bases matching TRBD1. The CDR3 spans 16 residues. From germline, CDR1 is KGHSY and CDR2 FQNENV. V was pared by 4 bases and J by 6 bases, with 12 bases of the junction left unmatched. The CDR3 is CASSRTGQGAMDTQYF. The CDR3 nucleotides read TGTGCCAGCAGCCGGACCGGGCAGGGGGCGATGGATACGCAGTATTTT. The variable domain in full, with the rest retrieved from reference TRBV16 and TRBJ2-3, is GEEVAQTPKHLVRGEGQKAKLYCAPIKGHSYVFWYQQVLKNEFKFLISFQNENVFDETGMPKERFSAKCLPNSPCSLEIQATKLEDSAVYFCASSRTGQGAMDTQYFGPGTRLTVL.

The genes are TRBV7-2 and TRBJ2-5, with no clear D. From germline, CDR1 is SGHTA and CDR2 FQGNSA. V lost 3 bases and J 5 bases, leaving 7 bases between the germline ends. The CDR3 length is 12 residues. CDR3 nucleotides: TGTGCCAGCAGCTTTAGATCGGAGACCCAGTACTTC. This encodes CASSFRSETQYF.

In DNA form, the CDR3 reads TGTGCCAGCGGGGGCAGGGGGTCGTCGTACTATGGCTACACCTTC. Amino acid sequence: CASGGRGSSYYGYTF. The V gene is TRBV7-9, the J gene TRBJ1-2; 7 nucleotides align to TRBD1. Trimming cost V 8 bases and J 3 bases; bases outside gene matches: 12. The CDR3 is made up of 15 amino acids. The germline gives CDR1 SEHNR, CDR2 FQNEAQ (reference sequence).

This chain joins TRBV5-1 and TRBJ2-1, with D possibly TRBD2 on 6 matching bases. V was cut by 2 bases and J by 0 bases, with 12 bases left in between. CDR1 is SGHRS and CDR2 is YFSETQ in the germline V gene. The CDR3 spans 16 residues. The CDR3 is CASSFSTGDSYNEQFF. The DNA for the CDR3 is TGCGCCAGCAGCTTTTCTACGGGAGACTCCTACAATGAGCAGTTCTTC.

On this clone itself: Other DNA sequences of this sample code for an identical CDR3. J is TRBJ2-5 and V is TRBV30, with no clear D. The CDR3 contains 12 residues. Germline V gene lookup returns CDR1 GTSNPN and CDR2 SVGIG (reference sequence). Trimming removed 0 bases at V and 4 bases at J, with 6 bases between. In nucleotides, the CDR3 is TGTGCCTGGAGTGTACTGGGAGAGACCCAGTACTTC. Its protein is CAWSVLGETQYF. Variable domain in full (rest from reference TRBV30 and TRBJ2-5): SQTIHQWPATLVQPVGSPLSLECTVEGTSNPNLYWYRQAAGRGLQLLFYSVGIGQISSEVPQNLSASRPQDRQFILSSKKLLLSDSGFYLCAWSVLGETQYFGPGTRLLVL.

The rearrangement uses TRBV25-1 and TRBJ2-1; TRBD2 agrees at 10 bases. Germline V gene lookup returns CDR1 MGHDK and CDR2 SYGVNS. Trimming removed 1 base from V and 2 bases from J; junction bases left unmatched: 2. The CDR3 sequence is 16 residues long. CDR3 bases: TGTGCCAGCAGTGAATTAGCGGGAGGCGCCTACAATGAGCAGTTCTTC. This translates into CASSELAGGAYNEQFF.

CDR3 in amino acids: CASRMDRATYGYTF. CDR3 nucleotide sequence: TGTGCCAGCAGAATGGACAGGGCAACCTATGGCTACACCTTC. The J gene is TRBJ1-2, the V gene TRBV6-5, with 8 bases that match TRBD1. Per the germline V gene, CDR1 is MNHEY and CDR2 is SVGAGI. The CDR3 has 14 amino acids. V lost 6 bases, J lost 4 bases, and 7 bases stayed unmatched.

This clone showed up just once. The rearrangement links TRBV10-3 to TRBJ2-1; 7 bases align to TRBD1. CDR3 length: 14 residues. The J segment lost 0 bases and the V segment lost 9 bases, leaving 5 bases of the junction unmatched. Germline lookup yields CDR1 ENHRY and CDR2 SYGVKD. Here the CDR3 DNA reads TGTGCCATGGGCAGGGGGACCTCCTACAATGAGCAGTTCTTC. Encoded protein: CAMGRGTSYNEQFF.

Many counts were recorded for this clone. This sequence joins TRBV11-2 and TRBJ1-1, with D unresolved. The germline V and J ends were trimmed by 5 bases and 1 base, with 11 bases remaining between them. Germline V lookup: CDR1 SGHAT, CDR2 FQNNGV. The CDR3 runs 14 residues. The CDR3 nucleotides read TGTGCCAGCAGCCCCCACATAGGGAACACTGAAGCTTTCTTT. It is translated as CASSPHIGNTEAFF.